This TCR beta chain was observed in a study of shared clonotypes between healthy human individuals. On the study more broadly: With ages of 18 to 49, the donors were a couple of women and three men.

Naive CD8 populations comprised CD45RO-negative cells positively selected for CCR7, excluding terminally differentiated effector memory CD45RA+ cells. Germline V gene sequence: CDR1 MDHEN, CDR2 SYDVKM. The J segment lost 7 bases and the V segment lost 4 bases, leaving 8 bases of the junction unmatched. The CDR3 is made up of 15 amino acids. The method was immunoSEQ multiplex PCR; TCRdb's version includes in-frame clones alone and lacks a portion of them. The sample records around 2,000,000 clones, approximately 94% being singletons. Whole-study results and caveats: Shared across several donors were about 4.8% of the naive CD4 clonotypes. Genetic and exposure-history diversity was limited by the small donor number.

Regarding this clone: Its antigen is unknown.

Source material: naive CD8+ T cells sorted from blood. The chain employs TRBV28 and TRBJ2-4; 9 nucleotides match TRBD1. This TCR was sampled from a young man in good health. The CDR3 reads CASSSTGTGWNIQYF. CDR3 bases: TGTGCCAGCAGTTCTACCGGGACAGGGTGGAACATTCAGTACTTC.